This TCR beta chain was identified during a study of blood T cell repertoires in COVID-19. Study summary: From T cells, B-cell-depleted T cells, or PBMCs came the material, which was cDNA or gDNA.

V lost 0 bases to trimming and J lost 1 base, with 5 bases between them. The CDR3 covers 13 residues. Looked up from germline, CDR1 is SGHRS and CDR2 is YFSETQ. Measured with immunoSEQ multiplex PCR; TCRdb has only the in-frame clones, and not every one. The data contain about 37,000 clones, approximately 90% of them seen just once; the ten biggest clones take up around 7%. Sequencing was carried out using peripheral blood. This chain uses TRBV5-1 with TRBJ2-7; no firm D call. This receptor was obtained from a human donor in a cohort sampled during active COVID-19. The CDR3 coding sequence is TGCGCCAGCAGCTTGGACTTGTCCTACGAGCAGTACTTC. Translation gives CASSLDLSYEQYF. Based on the CDR3 plus reference TRBV5-1 and TRBJ2-7, the full variable domain is KAGVTQTPRYLIKTRGQQVTLSCSPISGHRSVSWYQQTPGQGLQFLFEYFSETQRNKGNFPGRFSGRQFSNSRSEMNVSTLELGDSALYLCASSLDLSYEQYFGPGTRLTVT.